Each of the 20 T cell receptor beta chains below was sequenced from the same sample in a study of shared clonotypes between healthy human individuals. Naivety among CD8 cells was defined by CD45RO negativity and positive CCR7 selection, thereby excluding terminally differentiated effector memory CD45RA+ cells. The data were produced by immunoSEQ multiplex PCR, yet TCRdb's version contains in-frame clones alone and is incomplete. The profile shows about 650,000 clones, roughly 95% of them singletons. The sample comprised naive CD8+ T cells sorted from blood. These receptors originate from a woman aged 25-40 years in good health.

The DNA for the CDR3 is TGTGCCAGCAGTTCCAGTAGCGGGATCCTCAATGAGCAGTTCTTC. This gives the protein CASSSSSGILNEQFF. The chain uses TRBV28 and TRBJ2-1; TRBD2 matches at 8 bases. V gave up 4 bases and J gave up 6 bases; unmatched junction bases: 8. CDR1 and CDR2 (germline): MDHEN, SYDVKM. The CDR3 has 15 residues.

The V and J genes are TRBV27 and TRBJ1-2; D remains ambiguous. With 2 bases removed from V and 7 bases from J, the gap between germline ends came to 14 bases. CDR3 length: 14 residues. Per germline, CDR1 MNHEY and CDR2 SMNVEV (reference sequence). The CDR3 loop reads CASSLAPVTAGYTF. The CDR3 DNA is TGTGCCAGCAGTTTAGCCCCGGTGACCGCTGGCTACACCTTC.

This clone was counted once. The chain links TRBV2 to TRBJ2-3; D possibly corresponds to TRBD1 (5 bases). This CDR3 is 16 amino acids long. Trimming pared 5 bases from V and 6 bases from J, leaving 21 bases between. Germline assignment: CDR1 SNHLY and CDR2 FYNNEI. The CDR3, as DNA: TGTGCCAGCAGTACCCCAAAGGGGCACCCACCGGATACGCAGTATTTT. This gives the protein CASSTPKGHPPDTQYF.

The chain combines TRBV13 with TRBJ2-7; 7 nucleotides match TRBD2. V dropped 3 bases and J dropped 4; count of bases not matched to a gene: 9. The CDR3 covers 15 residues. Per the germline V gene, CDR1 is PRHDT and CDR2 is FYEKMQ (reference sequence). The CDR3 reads CASSFQRDYPYEQYF. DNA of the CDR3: TGTGCCAGCAGCTTTCAAAGGGACTACCCATACGAGCAGTACTTC.

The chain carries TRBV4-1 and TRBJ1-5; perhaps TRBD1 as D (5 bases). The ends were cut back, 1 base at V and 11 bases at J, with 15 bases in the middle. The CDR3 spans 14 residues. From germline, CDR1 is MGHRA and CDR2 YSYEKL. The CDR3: CASSQGDTLGAQHF. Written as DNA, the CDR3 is TGCGCCAGCAGCCAAGGAGACACCCTGGGGGCCCAGCATTTT.

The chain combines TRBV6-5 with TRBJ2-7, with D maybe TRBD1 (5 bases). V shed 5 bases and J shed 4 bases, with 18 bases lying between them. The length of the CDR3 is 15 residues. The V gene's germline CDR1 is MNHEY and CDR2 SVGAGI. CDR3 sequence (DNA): TGTGCCAGCAGTCCTACCGTGACAGACGGATACGAGCAGTACTTC. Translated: CASSPTVTDGYEQYF.

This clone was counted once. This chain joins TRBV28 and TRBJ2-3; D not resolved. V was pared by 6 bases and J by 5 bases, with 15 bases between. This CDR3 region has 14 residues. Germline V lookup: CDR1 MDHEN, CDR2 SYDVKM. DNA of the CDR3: TGTGCCAGCAGCCCTGACATAACGGAAGATACGCAGTATTTT. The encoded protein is CASSPDITEDTQYF.

CDR3 in DNA: TGCAGTGCTAGTGACGGTGAGCAGTTCTTC. This encodes CSASDGEQFF. This rearrangement joins TRBV20-1 to TRBJ2-1; D gene unclear. Germline CDR1 reads DFQATT; CDR2 reads SNEGSKA (reference sequence). There are 10 residues in the CDR3. V was clipped by 3 bases and J by 9 bases, with 6 bases between them.

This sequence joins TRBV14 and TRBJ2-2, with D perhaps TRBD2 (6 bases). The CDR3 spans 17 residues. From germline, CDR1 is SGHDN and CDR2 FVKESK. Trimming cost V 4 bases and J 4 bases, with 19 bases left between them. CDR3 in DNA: TGTGCCAGCAGCCTGGGGCAGGTGGGGAGGATCACCGGGGAGCTGTTTTTT. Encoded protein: CASSLGQVGRITGELFF.

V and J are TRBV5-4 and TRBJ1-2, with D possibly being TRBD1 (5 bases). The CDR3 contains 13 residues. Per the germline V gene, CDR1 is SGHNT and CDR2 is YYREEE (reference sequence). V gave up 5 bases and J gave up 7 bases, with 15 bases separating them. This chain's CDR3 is CASSPPGGVGYTF. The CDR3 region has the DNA TGTGCCAGCAGTCCCCCCGGAGGGGTTGGCTACACCTTC.

The CDR3: CASSLGAAGVELFF. The DNA for the CDR3 is TGTGCCAGCAGCTTGGGGGCGGCGGGAGTCGAGCTGTTTTTT. The chain is built from TRBV5-6 and TRBJ2-2; 7 bases map to TRBD2. Germline V gene lookup returns CDR1 SGHDT and CDR2 YYEEEE. The CDR3 loop spans 14 amino acids. Trimming took 0 bases from V and 11 from J; bases not matched to a gene: 7.

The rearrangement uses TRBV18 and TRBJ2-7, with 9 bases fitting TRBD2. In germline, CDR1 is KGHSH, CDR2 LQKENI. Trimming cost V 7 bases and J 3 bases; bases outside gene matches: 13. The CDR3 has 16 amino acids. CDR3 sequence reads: CASFEPLAGQRYEQYF. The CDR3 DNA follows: TGTGCCAGCTTTGAACCCCTAGCGGGACAACGCTACGAGCAGTACTTC. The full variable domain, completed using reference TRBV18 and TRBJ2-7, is NAGVMQNPRHLVRRRGQEARLRCSPMKGHSHVYWYRQLPEEGLKFMVYLQKENIIDESGMPKERFSAEFPKEGPSILRIQQVVRGDSAAYFCASFEPLAGQRYEQYFGPGTRLTVT.

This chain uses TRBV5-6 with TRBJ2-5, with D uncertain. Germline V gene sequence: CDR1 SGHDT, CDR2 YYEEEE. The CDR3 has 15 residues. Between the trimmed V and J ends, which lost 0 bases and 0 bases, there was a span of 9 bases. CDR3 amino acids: CASSLAGAYQETQYF. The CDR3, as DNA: TGTGCCAGCAGCTTGGCCGGAGCATACCAAGAGACCCAGTACTTC.

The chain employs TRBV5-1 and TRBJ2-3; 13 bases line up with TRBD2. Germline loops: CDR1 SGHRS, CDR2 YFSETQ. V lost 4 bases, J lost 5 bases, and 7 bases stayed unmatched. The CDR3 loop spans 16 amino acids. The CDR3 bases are TGCGCCAGCAGCCACCGACTAGCGGGAGGCGTAGATACGCAGTATTTT. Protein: CASSHRLAGGVDTQYF.

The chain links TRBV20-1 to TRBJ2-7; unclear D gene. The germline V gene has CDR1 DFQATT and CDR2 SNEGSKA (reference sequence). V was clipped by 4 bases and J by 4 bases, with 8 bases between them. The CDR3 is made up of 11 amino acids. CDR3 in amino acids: CSAKDGYEQYF. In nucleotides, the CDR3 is TGCAGTGCTAAAGACGGGTACGAGCAGTACTTC.

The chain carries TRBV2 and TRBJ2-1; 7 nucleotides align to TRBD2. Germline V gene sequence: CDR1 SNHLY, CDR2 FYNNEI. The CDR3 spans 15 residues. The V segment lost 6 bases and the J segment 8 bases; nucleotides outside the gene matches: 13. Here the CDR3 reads CASSKALREKDEQFF. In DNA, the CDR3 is TGTGCCAGCAGCAAAGCGTTGCGGGAGAAGGATGAGCAGTTCTTC. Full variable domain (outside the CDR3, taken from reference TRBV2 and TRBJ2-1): EPEVTQTPSHQVTQMGQEVILRCVPISNHLYFYWYRQILGQKVEFLVSFYNNEISEKSEIFDDQFSVERPDGSNFTLKIRSTKLEDSAMYFCASSKALREKDEQFFGPGTRLTVL.

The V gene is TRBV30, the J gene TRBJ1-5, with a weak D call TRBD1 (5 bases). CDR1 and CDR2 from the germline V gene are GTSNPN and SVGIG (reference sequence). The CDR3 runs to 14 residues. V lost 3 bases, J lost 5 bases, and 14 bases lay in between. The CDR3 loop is CAWSPGTYHQPQHF. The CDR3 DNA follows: TGTGCCTGGAGCCCTGGGACTTATCATCAGCCCCAGCATTTT.

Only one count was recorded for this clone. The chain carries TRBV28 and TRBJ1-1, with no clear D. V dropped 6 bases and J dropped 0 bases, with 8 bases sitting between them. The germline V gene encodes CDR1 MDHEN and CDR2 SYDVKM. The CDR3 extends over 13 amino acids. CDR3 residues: CASRRPMNTEAFF. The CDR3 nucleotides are TGTGCCAGCAGGAGACCGATGAACACTGAAGCTTTCTTT.

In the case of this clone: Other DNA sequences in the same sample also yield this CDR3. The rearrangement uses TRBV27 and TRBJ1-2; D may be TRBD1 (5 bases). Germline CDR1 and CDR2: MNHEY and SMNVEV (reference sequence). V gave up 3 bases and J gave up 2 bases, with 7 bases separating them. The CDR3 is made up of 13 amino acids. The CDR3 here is CASSLRQNYGYTF. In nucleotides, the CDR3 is TGTGCCAGCAGTTTGAGACAGAACTATGGCTACACCTTC.

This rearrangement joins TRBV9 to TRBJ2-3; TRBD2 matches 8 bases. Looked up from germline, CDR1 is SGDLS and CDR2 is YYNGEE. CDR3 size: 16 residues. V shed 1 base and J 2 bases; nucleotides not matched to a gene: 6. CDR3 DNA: TGTGCCAGCAGCGTACCGACTAGCGCCGTCACAGATACGCAGTATTTT. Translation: CASSVPTSAVTDTQYF.